This T cell receptor (beta chain) came from a study of shared clonotypes between healthy human individuals. Points on this clone: Its antigen is unknown.

Healthy HIV-negative adults without recent acute infections or vaccinations served as donors. The sorted-subset replicate PCRs were given 150 to 250 ng DNA, which is tens of thousands of T cell genomes. Assay: immunoSEQ multiplex PCR; the TCRdb copy retains only in-frame clones and omits some. The sample lists 780,000 or so clones, 72% occurring once. This CDR3 comprises 14 residues. After removal of 2 bases from V and 5 bases from J, the junction contained 6 bases not matched to a gene. CDR1 WNHNN and CDR2 SYGVQD come from the germline V gene (reference sequence). Study-level results: Larger richness was generally estimated for naive than memory subsets.

The sequencing sample was made of memory CD4+ T cells sorted from blood. The subset was: CD45RA-negative fraction. This TCR was recovered from a woman younger than 45 in good health. This sequence joins TRBV10-1 and TRBJ2-7, with TRBD2 identical over 7 bases. CDR3 DNA: TGCGCCAGCAGTGAGGCGGGAGTAATCCACGAGCAGTACTTC. Amino acids: CASSEAGVIHEQYF.